Listed here are 30 T cell receptor beta chains from one sample, sequenced in a study of PD-1 blockade in classical Hodgkin lymphoma. The table came from immunoSEQ multiplex PCR; TCRdb's copy has only in-frame clones and leaves some out. The table includes some 100,000 clones, more than 85% detected once. Relapses following autologous stem cell transplantation were seen in all patients, with brentuximab vedotin exposure varying. The sample was peripheral blood mononuclear cells (PBMCs), taken before the second cycle of nivolumab. The receptors come from a human donor with classical Hodgkin lymphoma.

The genes are TRBV4-3 and TRBJ2-3, with 7 nucleotides matching TRBD2. The V and J ends lost 0 bases and 1 base, in that order; junction bases with no gene match: 4. CDR1 and CDR2 (germline): LGHNA, YSLEER. The CDR3 loop spans 16 amino acids. The CDR3 coding sequence is TGCGCCAGCAGCCAAGAACAGGCGGGAGGCACAGATACGCAGTATTTT. Residues: CASSQEQAGGTDTQYF.

This clone was seen once. The rearrangement joins TRBV7-9 to TRBJ1-5; no reliable D call. Per the germline V gene, CDR1 is SEHNR and CDR2 is FQNEAQ (reference sequence). The CDR3 length is 17 residues. V lost 2 bases to trimming and J lost 0 bases, with 14 bases between them. CDR3 coding DNA: TGTGCCAGCAGCTTATGTTCCCGTTTTCGTAGCAATCAGCCCCAGCATTTT. Amino acid sequence: CASSLCSRFRSNQPQHF.

This chain's CDR3 is CASSLVGGLSTDTQYF. The DNA of the CDR3 is TGTGCCAGCAGCTTAGTTGGGGGGCTTAGCACAGATACGCAGTATTTT. The V call is TRBV7-8, the J call TRBJ2-3; D is tentatively TRBD1 or TRBD2 (6 bases each). Trimming removed 1 base from V and 0 bases from J, with 11 bases in between. Germline V gives CDR1 SGHVS, CDR2 FQNEAQ. This CDR3 region has 16 residues.

This clone was seen a handful of times. The chain has TRBV6-5 and TRBJ1-6; TRBD1 agrees at 8 bases. Germline assignment: CDR1 MNHEY and CDR2 SVGAGI. This CDR3 is built from 14 residues. Trimming removed 8 bases from V and 6 bases from J; junction bases left unmatched: 6. DNA of the CDR3: TGTGCCAGCCAGCAGGGGGCGCTTAATTCACCCCTCCACTTT. It yields the protein CASQQGALNSPLHF.

The rearrangement uses TRBV9 and TRBJ2-3; weak D call: TRBD1 (5 bases). CDR1 is SGDLS, CDR2 YYNGEE, per germline. There are 16 residues in the CDR3. The V end was cut by 1 base, the J end by 4 bases, with 16 bases between. CDR3 DNA: TGTGCCAGCAGCGTACATGGGGCGGAAGATTCAGATACGCAGTATTTT. The encoded protein is CASSVHGAEDSDTQYF.

This clone was detected only once. The chain links TRBV27 to TRBJ2-1; 8 positions match TRBD1. J gave up 8 bases and V 4 bases, and 7 bases lay outside the gene matches. This CDR3 comprises 14 residues. Germline V CDR1 and CDR2: MNHEY, SMNVEV (reference sequence). CDR3 residues: CASSSRQGWYEQFF. The CDR3 DNA sequence: TGTGCCAGCAGTTCCAGACAGGGGTGGTATGAGCAGTTCTTC.

This chain connects TRBV5-6 to TRBJ1-2, with D maybe TRBD1 (6 bases). Germline V lookup: CDR1 SGHDT, CDR2 YYEEEE. The CDR3 has 15 residues. Trimming cost V 1 base and J 2 bases, with 12 bases left between them. CDR3 amino acids: CASSLFGGTNYGYTF. CDR3 in DNA: TGTGCCAGCAGCTTGTTCGGGGGGACAAACTATGGCTACACCTTC.

The chain has TRBV13 and TRBJ2-3; a possible D gene is TRBD2 (6 bases). V was shortened by 3 bases and J by 4 bases, with 11 bases between the two germline ends. The CDR3 consists of 14 residues. Germline V lookup: CDR1 PRHDT, CDR2 FYEKMQ (reference sequence). The CDR3 loop is CASSLGREADTQYF. DNA of the CDR3: TGTGCCAGCAGCTTGGGTAGGGAGGCAGATACGCAGTATTTT.

The V and J genes are TRBV18 and TRBJ1-4; D is unclear. This CDR3 spans 14 amino acids. CDR1 and CDR2 (germline): KGHSH, LQKENI. The germline V and J ends were trimmed by 3 bases and 5 bases, with 10 bases remaining between them. In DNA form, the CDR3 reads TGTGCCAGCTCACCGGGATTACTCAATGAAAAACTGTTTTTT. This codes for CASSPGLLNEKLFF.

The V and J genes are TRBV5-6 and TRBJ1-4; D gene unclear. Trimming removed 1 base from V and 5 bases from J, with 9 bases in between. Per germline, CDR1 SGHDT and CDR2 YYEEEE. The CDR3 runs to 14 residues. In nucleotides, the CDR3 is TGTGCCAGCAGCTTGATACAGCCAAATGAAAAACTGTTTTTT. This sequence encodes CASSLIQPNEKLFF. Using reference TRBV5-6 and TRBJ1-4 for the parts outside the CDR3, the full variable domain is DAGVTQSPTHLIKTRGQQVTLRCSPKSGHDTVSWYQQALGQGPQFIFQYYEEEERQRGNFPDRFSGHQFPNYSSELNVNALLLGDSALYLCASSLIQPNEKLFFGSGTQLSVL.

V usage is TRBV6-5 and J usage is TRBJ2-7, with 8 nucleotides matching TRBD1. CDR3 length: 13 amino acids. V was pared by 5 bases and J by 2 bases, with 2 bases of the junction left unmatched. Germline V lookup: CDR1 MNHEY, CDR2 SVGAGI. This CDR3 reads CASSRQGTYEQYF. Written as DNA, the CDR3 is TGTGCCAGCAGTCGACAGGGGACCTACGAGCAGTACTTC.

V and J are TRBV30 and TRBJ2-2; D may be TRBD2 (7 bases). Trimming stripped 8 bases from V and 0 bases from J, with 13 bases between. CDR3 length equals 14 residues. Germline V CDR1 and CDR2: GTSNPN, SVGIG (reference sequence). The CDR3 bases are TGTGCCGGTCGGGGGGCGTCGAACACCGGGGAGCTGTTTTTT. Translated: CAGRGASNTGELFF.

The CDR3 loop is CASSVASGGSYEQYF. The CDR3 bases are TGTGCCAGCAGCGTAGCTAGCGGGGGGTCCTACGAGCAGTACTTC. This sequence joins TRBV9 and TRBJ2-7; 11 bases agree with TRBD2. Trimming at V came to 0 bases and at J to 1 base, leaving 0 bases not matched to a gene. In germline, CDR1 is SGDLS, CDR2 YYNGEE. The CDR3 is 15 residues long.

The V and J genes are TRBV7-9 and TRBJ2-1; the match to TRBD2 covers 12 bases. V shed 5 bases, J shed 4 bases, and the junction held 9 bases outside the gene matches. Germline V gene data show CDR1 as SEHNR and CDR2 as FQNEAQ (reference sequence). The CDR3 totals 17 residues. Here the CDR3 reads CASSPHRLAGAYNEQFF. DNA of the CDR3: TGTGCCAGCAGCCCCCATCGACTAGCGGGGGCGTACAATGAGCAGTTCTTC.

V and J are TRBV9 and TRBJ2-1, with TRBD1 matching 10 bases. The CDR3 contains 15 residues. V shed 3 bases, J shed 5 bases, and the junction held 5 bases outside the gene matches. Germline V CDR1 and CDR2: SGDLS, YYNGEE. The CDR3 DNA follows: TGTGCCAGCAGCGACGACGGGACAGGGGACAATGAGCAGTTCTTC. It translates to CASSDDGTGDNEQFF.

The chain recombines TRBV27 with TRBJ1-3; unclear D gene. CDR1 and CDR2 from the germline V gene are MNHEY and SMNVEV (reference sequence). The CDR3 length is 15 residues. V lost 4 bases, J lost 0 bases, and 10 bases lay in between. The CDR3 coding sequence is TGTGCCAGCAGTTCCGGGTTCTCCTCTGGAAACACCATATATTTT. Its translation is CASSSGFSSGNTIYF.

This clone occurred once. At one end the junction does not follow the germline gene, possibly because of a read error. J is TRBJ1-3 and V is TRBV25-1; D might be TRBD1 (6 bases). The germline V gene encodes CDR1 MGHDK and CDR2 SYGVNS. The CDR3 runs 14 residues. The CDR3 loop is CASTRQDSGNTMYF. The DNA for the CDR3 is TGTGCCAGCACTAGACAGGACTCTGGAAACACCATGTATTTT.

This clone showed up just once. The genes are TRBV6-1 and TRBJ2-5; TRBD1 agrees at 9 bases. The germline V gene has CDR1 MNHNS and CDR2 SASEGT. J gave up 5 bases and V 7 bases, and 8 bases lay outside the gene matches. CDR3 length equals 14 residues. The CDR3 spells CASTSGQGTETQYF. The DNA for the CDR3 is TGTGCCAGCACCTCCGGACAGGGGACGGAGACCCAGTACTTC.

The chain couples TRBV2 to TRBJ1-3; D unclear. This CDR3 has 16 residues. Trimming removed 6 bases from V and 7 bases from J, with 22 bases in between. Per the germline V gene, CDR1 is SNHLY and CDR2 is FYNNEI. In nucleotides, the CDR3 is TGTGCCAGCAGGTTTCTTGGGCCTACGGTTGGGAACACCATATATTTT. This translates into CASRFLGPTVGNTIYF.

The CDR3 nucleotides are TGCGCCAGCAGCCTGAGACGGACAGATACGCAGTATTTT. It yields the protein CASSLRRTDTQYF. The chain links TRBV5-1 to TRBJ2-3; D unclear. CDR1 is SGHRS, CDR2 YFSETQ, per germline. The length of the CDR3 is 13 residues. V was pared by 4 bases and J by 3 bases, with 9 bases between.

This sequence joins TRBV7-3 and TRBJ2-1, with 12 bases aligning to TRBD1. The germline V gene has CDR1 SGHTA and CDR2 FQGTGA. The CDR3 sequence is 15 residues long. The trim removed 4 bases at V and 10 bases at J, leaving 8 bases unmatched. The CDR3 DNA is TGTGCCAGCAGCTCAACGGGACAGGGGGCAGAGGAGCAGTTCTTC. Amino acids: CASSSTGQGAEEQFF.

This CDR3 reads CASLIQGQGAHTEAFF. The CDR3 DNA follows: TGTGCCAGCTTAATACAGGGACAGGGGGCCCACACTGAAGCTTTCTTT. The chain combines TRBV5-8 with TRBJ1-1, with TRBD1 identical over 12 bases. Losses at the gene ends were 7 bases for V and 3 bases for J; bases not matched to a gene: 10. Germline assignment: CDR1 SGHTS and CDR2 YDEGEE. The CDR3 has 16 amino acids.

This sequence joins TRBV6-1 and TRBJ2-7; 9 bases are a match to TRBD2. The V segment lost 6 bases and the J segment 3 bases; nucleotides outside the gene matches: 6. Germline loops: CDR1 MNHNS, CDR2 SASEGT. The CDR3 has 14 amino acids. The CDR3 protein is CASSYRTSDYEQYF. The CDR3 DNA reads as TGTGCCAGCAGCTACAGGACTAGCGACTACGAGCAGTACTTC.

The chain links TRBV6-5 to TRBJ2-7; TRBD1 matches 7 bases. Germline assignment: CDR1 MNHEY and CDR2 SVGAGI. The CDR3 consists of 12 residues. The junction had 7 bases not matched to a gene; V was cut back by 9 bases and J by 5 bases. The CDR3 here is CASGDRVNEQYF. The CDR3 coding sequence is TGTGCCAGTGGAGACAGGGTCAACGAGCAGTACTTC.

Here the CDR3 DNA reads TGTGCCAGCAGACCGCAACAGGGCGGAGGCACAGATACGCAGTATTTT. Protein product: CASRPQQGGGTDTQYF. The chain uses TRBV7-2 and TRBJ2-3; D possibly corresponds to TRBD1 (6 bases). The CDR3 is 16 amino acids. Germline V CDR1 and CDR2: SGHTA, FQGNSA. The ends were cut back, 6 bases at V and 1 base at J, with 17 bases in the middle.

V gene TRBV5-1 combines with J gene TRBJ2-5, with D unresolved. The CDR3 spans 14 residues. V was shortened by 1 base and J by 5 bases, with 12 bases between the two germline ends. Looked up from germline, CDR1 is SGHRS and CDR2 is YFSETQ. CDR3 loop: CASSLREVMETQYF. The CDR3 bases are TGCGCCAGCAGCTTGAGGGAAGTCATGGAGACCCAGTACTTC.

The genes are TRBV5-4 and TRBJ2-3, with 7 bases aligning to TRBD2. This CDR3 region has 15 residues. After removal of 2 bases from V and 4 bases from J, the junction contained 7 bases not matched to a gene. Germline-derived CDR1 and CDR2 are SGHNT and YYREEE (reference sequence). CDR3 residues: CASSLSGGGADTQYF. DNA for the CDR3: TGTGCCAGCAGCTTAAGTGGGGGGGGTGCAGATACGCAGTATTTT.

The genes are TRBV18 and TRBJ2-2; 9 bases fit TRBD2. The CDR3 is made up of 15 amino acids. V shed 1 base, J shed 3 bases, and the junction held 0 bases outside the gene matches. Germline-derived CDR1 and CDR2 are KGHSH and LQKENI. CDR3: CASSPLAGDTGELFF. The CDR3 DNA follows: TGTGCCAGCTCACCACTAGCGGGGGACACCGGGGAGCTGTTTTTT.

The chain combines TRBV4-3 with TRBJ2-6, with D maybe TRBD2 (6 bases). CDR1 LGHNA and CDR2 YSLEER come from the germline V gene. CDR3 length equals 15 residues. Deletions cut 4 bases from V and 2 bases from J, with 9 bases between. CDR3 nucleotides: TGCGCCAGCAGCCGGCGGGGTACTGGGGCCAACGTCCTGACTTTC. Amino acids: CASSRRGTGANVLTF.

This chain connects TRBV5-1 to TRBJ2-2, with unresolved D. This CDR3 is 16 amino acids long. Germline V CDR1 and CDR2: SGHRS, YFSETQ. Trimming took 3 bases from V and 2 from J, leaving 14 bases between them. CDR3 in amino acids: CASSWRGRANTGELFF. CDR3 DNA sequence: TGCGCCAGCAGCTGGAGAGGCAGAGCTAACACCGGGGAGCTGTTTTTT.